The 23 T cell receptor beta chains reported below all come from one sample, sequenced in a study of T-cell reconstitution after alpha-beta-depleted transplantation in children. The TCRbeta library was prepared with unique molecular identifiers. A single record per CDR3 protein comes from TCRdb applying MiXCR to the PCR reads. The table shows roughly 420,000 distinct CDR3 sequences, with roughly 15% occurring only once. The sequencing here drew on PBMCs, mostly from graft donor cells, taken 360 days after TCRalphabeta/CD19-depleted stem cell transplant. The source is a boy in the first two years of life who had a stem cell transplant for Wiskott-Aldrich syndrome, so the T cells may come from the graft donor.

This clonotype was observed a few times. The chain links TRBV24-1 to TRBJ2-5; D may match TRBD1 or TRBD2 (5 bases each). V lost 2 bases and J 5 bases, leaving 14 bases between the germline ends. From germline, CDR1 is KGHDR and CDR2 SFDVKD. This CDR3 has 15 amino acids. CDR3: CATSDSRVTGETQYF. In DNA, the CDR3 is TGTGCCACCAGTGATTCCAGGGTAACGGGGGAGACCCAGTACTTC.

The V call is TRBV10-1, the J call TRBJ2-2; D is ambiguous. Germline lookup yields CDR1 WNHNN and CDR2 SYGVQD (reference sequence). This CDR3 spans 12 amino acids. Trimming pared 4 bases from V and 4 bases from J, leaving 4 bases between. The CDR3 DNA follows: TGCGCCAGCAGTGGGTTCACCGGGGAGCTGTTTTTT. It yields the protein CASSGFTGELFF.

This clonotype has more than one count but fewer than ten. The chain recombines TRBV6-6 with TRBJ1-5; D ambiguous. This CDR3 is built from 12 residues. The V end was cut by 2 bases, the J end by 7 bases, with 6 bases between. CDR1 and CDR2 from the germline V gene are MNHNY and SVGAGI (reference sequence). The CDR3 bases are TGTGCCAGCAGTTACAAGAACCAGCCCCAGCATTTT. This gives the protein CASSYKNQPQHF.

The V gene is TRBV5-1, the J gene TRBJ2-7, with D perhaps TRBD1 (6 bases). Germline V lookup: CDR1 SGHRS, CDR2 YFSETQ. Trimming removed 1 base at V and 2 bases at J, with 10 bases between. This CDR3 spans 14 amino acids. This chain's CDR3 is CASSLWGRTYEQYF. The CDR3 bases are TGCGCCAGCAGCTTGTGGGGGCGAACCTACGAGCAGTACTTC.

This clonotype has only a few counts. J is TRBJ2-7 and V is TRBV13; the D call may be TRBD1 or TRBD2 (5 bases each). CDR3 length equals 15 residues. V was shortened by 5 bases and J by 2 bases, with 16 bases between the two germline ends. Germline V gene data show CDR1 as PRHDT and CDR2 as FYEKMQ (reference sequence). The CDR3 spells CASSRPGTGTYEQYF. CDR3 in DNA: TGTGCCAGCAGCCGTCCCGGGACGGGGACCTACGAGCAGTACTTC.

This clonotype was detected only once. This rearrangement joins TRBV27 to TRBJ2-1; 11 nucleotides match TRBD2. This CDR3 is built from 16 residues. Losses at the gene ends were 2 bases for V and 6 bases for J; bases not matched to a gene: 6. CDR1 and CDR2 (germline): MNHEY, SMNVEV (reference sequence). The CDR3 DNA follows: TGTGCCAGCAGTTTAAGACGGACTAGCGGGTTCAATGAGCAGTTCTTC. The encoded protein is CASSLRRTSGFNEQFF.

V and J are TRBV9 and TRBJ2-1; D not certain. This CDR3 spans 15 amino acids. CDR1 is SGDLS, CDR2 YYNGEE, per germline. The V and J ends lost 1 base and 5 bases respectively, with 13 bases between them. The CDR3 here is CASSVRLGLNNEQFF. CDR3 bases: TGTGCCAGCAGCGTACGCCTAGGCCTCAACAATGAGCAGTTCTTC.

This rearrangement joins TRBV12-3 or TRBV12-4 to TRBJ1-5; perhaps TRBD1 as D (5 bases). This CDR3 comprises 14 residues. V was trimmed by 3 bases and J by 9 bases, leaving 15 bases between them. The CDR3 loop reads CASSLGSPRGPQHF. The CDR3 coding sequence is TGTGCCAGCAGTTTGGGGTCCCCGAGGGGGCCCCAGCATTTT.

The rearrangement uses TRBV13 and TRBJ2-7; weak D call: TRBD2 (6 bases). The ends were cut back, 3 bases at V and 2 bases at J, with 14 bases in the middle. The germline gives CDR1 PRHDT, CDR2 FYEKMQ (reference sequence). This CDR3 contains 15 residues. The CDR3 spells CASSFSTSRAYEQYF. CDR3 nucleotides: TGTGCCAGCAGCTTCTCGACTAGTCGGGCCTACGAGCAGTACTTC.

This clonotype was counted a few times. The chain carries TRBV20-1 and TRBJ2-1, with D unresolved. This CDR3 has 16 residues. Trimming took 3 bases from V and 0 from J, leaving 15 bases between them. The germline V gene has CDR1 DFQATT and CDR2 SNEGSKA (reference sequence). CDR3 sequence reads: CSASWKRRSSYNEQFF. The CDR3 nucleotides are TGCAGTGCTAGTTGGAAGCGACGAAGCTCCTACAATGAGCAGTTCTTC.

This clonotype was recorded a few times. This chain links TRBV5-1 with TRBJ2-3; the D call may be TRBD1 or TRBD2 (6 bases each). CDR1 is SGHRS and CDR2 is YFSETQ in the germline V gene. The CDR3 sequence is 17 residues long. With 2 bases removed from V and 2 bases from J, the gap between germline ends came to 18 bases. This chain's CDR3 is CASSFGLRGANTDTQYF. The CDR3 region has the DNA TGCGCCAGCAGCTTCGGCCTGAGGGGGGCCAACACAGATACGCAGTATTTT. Variable domain in full (rest from reference TRBV5-1 and TRBJ2-3): KAGVTQTPRYLIKTRGQQVTLSCSPISGHRSVSWYQQTPGQGLQFLFEYFSETQRNKGNFPGRFSGRQFSNSRSEMNVSTLELGDSALYLCASSFGLRGANTDTQYFGPGTRLTVL.

This clonotype was seen only a few times. This chain uses TRBV20-1 with TRBJ2-1; 8 bases are a match to TRBD2. The CDR3 sequence is 16 residues long. J lost 2 bases, V lost 3 bases, and 9 bases had no gene match. Germline assignment: CDR1 DFQATT and CDR2 SNEGSKA (reference sequence). The CDR3 sequence is CSARHSGEGAYNEQFF. In DNA form, the CDR3 reads TGCAGTGCTAGGCATAGCGGGGAAGGAGCCTACAATGAGCAGTTCTTC.

V and J are TRBV6-5 and TRBJ2-3, with D uncertain. Germline CDR1 reads MNHEY; CDR2 reads SVGAGI. V was trimmed by 0 bases and J by 0 bases, leaving 13 bases between them. The CDR3 runs 17 residues. In DNA, the CDR3 is TGTGCCAGCAGTTACTCGATTACGGCTTCTAGCACAGATACGCAGTATTTT. Translation gives CASSYSITASSTDTQYF.

The chain couples TRBV20-1 to TRBJ1-3; D is unclear. V was clipped by 2 bases and J by 4 bases, with 12 bases between them. The CDR3 is 14 residues long. CDR1 and CDR2 from the germline V gene are DFQATT and SNEGSKA (reference sequence). DNA of the CDR3: TGCAGTGCTAGAACCCTCTCAGCCGGAAACACCATATATTTT. Its protein is CSARTLSAGNTIYF.

The genes are TRBV20-1 and TRBJ2-2; 7 nucleotides line up with TRBD2. The CDR3 runs 17 residues. J was trimmed by 2 bases and V by 6 bases; bases with no gene match: 15. In germline, CDR1 is DFQATT, CDR2 SNEGSKA (reference sequence). The CDR3 loop reads CSARAWGAGLNTGELFF. For the CDR3, the DNA is TGCAGTGCAAGGGCTTGGGGAGCGGGGCTTAACACCGGGGAGCTGTTTTTT.

This sequence joins TRBV12-3 or TRBV12-4 and TRBJ1-2; TRBD1 is a possible D gene (5 bases). V dropped 7 bases and J dropped 1 base, with 13 bases sitting between them. This CDR3 contains 14 residues. CDR3 bases: TGTGCCAGCACCCGCCGGGGGTTTAACTATGGCTACACCTTC. Translation: CASTRRGFNYGYTF.

This clonotype was seen a handful of times. The V and J genes are TRBV5-6 and TRBJ1-2; no clear D. V lost 1 base to trimming and J lost 4 bases, with 11 bases between them. This CDR3 has 14 amino acids. The germline V gene encodes CDR1 SGHDT and CDR2 YYEEEE. The chain's CDR3 is CASSLRPGVYGYTF. CDR3 bases: TGTGCCAGCAGCTTGAGGCCAGGCGTCTATGGCTACACCTTC.

The chain links TRBV12-3 or TRBV12-4 to TRBJ1-2; no definite D call. Trimming stripped 6 bases from V and 7 bases from J, with 9 bases between. The CDR3 length is 11 residues. The CDR3 bases are TGTGCCAGCAGCATTCGGGCTGGCTACACCTTC. This gives the protein CASSIRAGYTF.

This clonotype showed up just a few times. V and J are TRBV28 and TRBJ1-6, with D possibly TRBD1 on 5 matching bases. This CDR3 has 15 amino acids. Germline loops: CDR1 MDHEN, CDR2 SYDVKM. The V gene lost 2 bases and the J gene lost 6 bases, with 11 bases spanning the gap. In nucleotides, the CDR3 is TGTGCCAGCAGTTTAGGCGGCAGGGCTAATTCACCCCTCCACTTT. This sequence encodes CASSLGGRANSPLHF.

This clonotype was observed a handful of times. The chain uses TRBV28 and TRBJ1-4; D uncertain. Germline V gene lookup returns CDR1 MDHEN and CDR2 SYDVKM. The length of the CDR3 is 13 residues. Trimming took off 9 bases at V and 2 bases at J, with 10 bases between the two ends. The CDR3 nucleotides read TGTGCCAGTAGTACGAGCACTAATGAAAAACTGTTTTTT. It encodes CASSTSTNEKLFF.

The table lists this clonotype with a few counts. The chain recombines TRBV5-1 with TRBJ1-4; D is unclear. V lost 2 bases and J lost 8, with 10 bases in between. Germline assignment: CDR1 SGHRS and CDR2 YFSETQ. This CDR3 has 13 residues. The CDR3 here is CASSLSNVEKLFF. The CDR3 bases are TGCGCCAGCAGCTTATCGAACGTGGAAAAACTGTTTTTT. Using reference TRBV5-1 and TRBJ1-4 for the parts outside the CDR3, the full variable domain is KAGVTQTPRYLIKTRGQQVTLSCSPISGHRSVSWYQQTPGQGLQFLFEYFSETQRNKGNFPGRFSGRQFSNSRSEMNVSTLELGDSALYLCASSLSNVEKLFFGSGTQLSVL.

This clonotype was seen only a few times. The chain links TRBV12-3 or TRBV12-4 to TRBJ2-2; D perhaps matches TRBD1 (5 bases). Trimming removed 3 bases at V and 13 bases at J, with 9 bases between. The CDR3 has 11 residues. The CDR3 here is CASSFVDRLFF. CDR3 in DNA: TGTGCCAGCAGTTTTGTTGACAGGCTGTTTTTT.

The CDR3 DNA sequence: TGCAGTGCACCCGGGACAGGGGAAACTGGGGCCAACGTCCTGACTTTC. It encodes CSAPGTGETGANVLTF. The chain joins TRBV20-1 to TRBJ2-6; 10 bases fit TRBD1. The germline CDR1 and CDR2 sequences are DFQATT and SNEGSKA (reference sequence). J was trimmed by 2 bases and V by 6 bases; bases with no gene match: 7. This CDR3 is built from 16 residues.